These T cell receptor beta chains were read from a single sample in a study of CD8 T cells in ankylosing spondylitis. One entry per CDR3 protein, called by TCRdb with MiXCR from the 5' RACE reads. The data hold about 260,000 distinct CDR3 sequences, with around 18% observed a single time. The sample consisted of blood, either unsorted or a sorted T cell fraction (not recorded which). The receptors were gathered from a male donor with ankylosing spondylitis or in good health (not recorded which). Each CDR3 is given with its conserved first and last residue. The order of the fields is J gene, V gene, clone size, D gene, CDR3 DNA, CDR3 protein. D genes are given only for firm matches. Expanded clones get a size class; other rows say once, few or many, or leave the size out.

j_call: TRBJ2-3; v_call: TRBV20-1; clone_size: NA; d_call: TRBD2; cdr3_nt: TGCAGTGCTCCCGGACTAGCGATAGATACGCAGTATTTT; cdr3_aa: CSAPGLAIDTQYF
j_call: TRBJ2-3; v_call: TRBV19; clone_size: few; d_call: NA; cdr3_nt: TGTGCCAGTAGTATCAGTGTCGGGGGCTTTGCAGATACGCAGTATTTT; cdr3_aa: CASSISVGGFADTQYF
j_call: TRBJ2-1; v_call: TRBV5-1; clone_size: few; d_call: TRBD1; cdr3_nt: TGCGCCAGCAGCTTGGCCTCGAGACAGGGATCCTACAATGAGCAGTTCTTC; cdr3_aa: CASSLASRQGSYNEQFF
j_call: TRBJ2-3; v_call: TRBV5-4; clone_size: NA; d_call: TRBD2; cdr3_nt: TGTGCCAGCAGCTTGGCGGGGGGCGGACTAGCGGGACTCACAGATACGCAGTATTTT; cdr3_aa: CASSLAGGGLAGLTDTQYF
j_call: TRBJ2-2; v_call: TRBV5-4; clone_size: many; d_call: NA; cdr3_nt: TGTGCCAGCAGCTTGCCGAGACTAGTAGGCACCGGGGAGCTGTTTTTT; cdr3_aa: CASSLPRLVGTGELFF
j_call: TRBJ1-2; v_call: TRBV12-3/TRBV12-4; clone_size: few; d_call: TRBD1; cdr3_nt: TGTGCCAGCAGGGGGACAGGGCGCCGCGGAGGCTACACCTTC; cdr3_aa: CASRGTGRRGGYTF
j_call: TRBJ1-2; v_call: TRBV7-2; clone_size: NA; d_call: NA; cdr3_nt: TGTGCCAGCAGCTTAAGTAGGGGGAACTATGGCTACACCTTC; cdr3_aa: CASSLSRGNYGYTF
j_call: TRBJ2-2; v_call: TRBV20-1; clone_size: few; d_call: TRBD2; cdr3_nt: TGCAGTGCTAGAGGACTAGCGGGAGACCGTAACACCGGGGAGCTGTTTTTT; cdr3_aa: CSARGLAGDRNTGELFF
j_call: TRBJ2-2; v_call: TRBV7-9; clone_size: NA; d_call: NA; cdr3_nt: TGTGCCAGCAGCTTACGAGGAGTAGACACCGGGGAGCTGTTTTTT; cdr3_aa: CASSLRGVDTGELFF
j_call: TRBJ2-3; v_call: TRBV11-2; clone_size: NA; d_call: TRBD2; cdr3_nt: TGTGCCAGCAGCTGGGCCGGGACTAGCGGGGGGGCCGATACGCAGTATTTT; cdr3_aa: CASSWAGTSGGADTQYF